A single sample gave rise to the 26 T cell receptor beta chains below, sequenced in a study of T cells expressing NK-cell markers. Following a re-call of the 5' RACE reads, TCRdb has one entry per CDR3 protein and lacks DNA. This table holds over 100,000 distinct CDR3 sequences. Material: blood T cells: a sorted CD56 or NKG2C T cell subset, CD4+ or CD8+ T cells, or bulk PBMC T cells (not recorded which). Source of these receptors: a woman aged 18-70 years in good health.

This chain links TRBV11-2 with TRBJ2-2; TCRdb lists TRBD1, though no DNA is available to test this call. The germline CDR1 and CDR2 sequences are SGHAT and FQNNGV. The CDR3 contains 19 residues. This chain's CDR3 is CASSFTRFGGPADTGELFF.

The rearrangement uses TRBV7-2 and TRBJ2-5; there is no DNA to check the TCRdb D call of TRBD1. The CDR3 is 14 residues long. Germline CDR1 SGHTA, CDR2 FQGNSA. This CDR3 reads CASRTDRLQETQYF. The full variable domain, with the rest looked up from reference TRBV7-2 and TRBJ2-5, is GAGVSQSPSNKVTEKGKDVELRCDPISGHTALYWYRQSLGQGLEFLIYFQGNSAPDKSGLPSDRFSAERTGGSVSTLTIQRTQQEDSAVYLCASRTDRLQETQYFGPGTRLLVL.

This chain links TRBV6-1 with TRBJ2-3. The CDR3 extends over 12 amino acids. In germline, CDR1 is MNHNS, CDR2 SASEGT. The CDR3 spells CASSFTIDTQYF.

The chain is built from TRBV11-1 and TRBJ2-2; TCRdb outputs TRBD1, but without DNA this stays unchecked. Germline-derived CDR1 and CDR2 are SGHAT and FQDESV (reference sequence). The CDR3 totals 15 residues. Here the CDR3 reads CASSVPRGQVGELFF.

The CDR3 is CASSLPRQGIWDTQYF. V is TRBV7-9 and J is TRBJ2-3; TCRdb indicates TRBD1, and absent DNA this call remains unverified. The CDR3 has 16 amino acids. Germline V gives CDR1 SEHNR, CDR2 FQNEAQ (reference sequence).

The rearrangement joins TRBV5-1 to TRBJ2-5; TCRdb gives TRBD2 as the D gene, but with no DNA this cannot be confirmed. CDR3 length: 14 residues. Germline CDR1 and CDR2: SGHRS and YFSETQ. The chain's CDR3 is CASEDSGMKETQYF. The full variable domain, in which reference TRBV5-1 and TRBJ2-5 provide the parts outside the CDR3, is KAGVTQTPRYLIKTRGQQVTLSCSPISGHRSVSWYQQTPGQGLQFLFEYFSETQRNKGNFPGRFSGRQFSNSRSEMNVSTLELGDSALYLCASEDSGMKETQYFGPGTRLLVL.

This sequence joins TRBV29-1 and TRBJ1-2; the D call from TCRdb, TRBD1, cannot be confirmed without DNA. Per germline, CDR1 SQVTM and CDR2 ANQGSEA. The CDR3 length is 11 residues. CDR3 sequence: CSGRTGDGYTF.

The CDR3 loop reads CASSFREYQETQYF. The chain recombines TRBV7-2 with TRBJ2-5. The CDR3 has 14 residues. Germline CDR1 reads SGHTA; CDR2 reads FQGNSA.

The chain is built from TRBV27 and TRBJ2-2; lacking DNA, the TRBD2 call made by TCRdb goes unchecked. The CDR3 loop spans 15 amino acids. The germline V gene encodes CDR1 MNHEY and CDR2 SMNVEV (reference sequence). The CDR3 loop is CASSSSGANTGELFF.

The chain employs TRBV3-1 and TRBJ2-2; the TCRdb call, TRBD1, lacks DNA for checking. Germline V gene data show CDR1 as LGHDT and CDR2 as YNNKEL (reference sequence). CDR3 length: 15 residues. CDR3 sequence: CASSPPGTGNGELFF. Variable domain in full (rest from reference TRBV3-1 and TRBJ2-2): DTAVSQTPKYLVTQMGNDKSIKCEQNLGHDTMYWYKQDSKKFLKIMFSYNNKELIINETVPNRFSPKSPDKAHLNLHINSLELGDSAVYFCASSPPGTGNGELFFGEGSRLTVL.

The CDR3 is CASSDSGEATEAFF. The chain is built from TRBV25-1 and TRBJ1-1. Per germline, CDR1 MGHDK and CDR2 SYGVNS. The CDR3 spans 14 residues.

The chain's CDR3 is CSSDNPLYNEQFF. V and J are TRBV29-1 and TRBJ2-1; TCRdb names TRBD1, which stays unverified in the absence of DNA. From germline, CDR1 is SQVTM and CDR2 ANQGSEA. The CDR3 consists of 13 residues.

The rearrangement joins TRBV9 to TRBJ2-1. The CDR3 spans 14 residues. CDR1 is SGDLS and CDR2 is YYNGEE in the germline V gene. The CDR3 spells CASSVSGTDNEQFF. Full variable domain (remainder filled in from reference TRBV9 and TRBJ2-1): DSGVTQTPKHLITATGQRVTLRCSPRSGDLSVYWYQQSLDQGLQFLIQYYNGEERAKGNILERFSAQQFPDLHSELNLSSLELGDSALYFCASSVSGTDNEQFFGPGTRLTVL.

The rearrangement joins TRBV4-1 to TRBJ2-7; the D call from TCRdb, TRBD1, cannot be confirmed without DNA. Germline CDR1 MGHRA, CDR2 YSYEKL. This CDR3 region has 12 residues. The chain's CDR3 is CASSAPSYEQYF.

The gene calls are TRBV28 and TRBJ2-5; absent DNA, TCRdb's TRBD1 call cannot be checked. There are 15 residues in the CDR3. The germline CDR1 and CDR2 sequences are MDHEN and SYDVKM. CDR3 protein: CASTRQGARQETQYF.

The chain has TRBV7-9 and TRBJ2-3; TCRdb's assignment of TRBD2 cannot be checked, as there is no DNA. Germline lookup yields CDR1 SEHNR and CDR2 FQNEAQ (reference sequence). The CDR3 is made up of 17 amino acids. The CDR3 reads CASSSPLAGLYTDTQYF.

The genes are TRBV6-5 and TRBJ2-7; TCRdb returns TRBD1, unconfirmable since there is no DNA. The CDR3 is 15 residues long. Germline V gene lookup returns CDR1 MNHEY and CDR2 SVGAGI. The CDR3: CASSYSGQGSYEQYF.

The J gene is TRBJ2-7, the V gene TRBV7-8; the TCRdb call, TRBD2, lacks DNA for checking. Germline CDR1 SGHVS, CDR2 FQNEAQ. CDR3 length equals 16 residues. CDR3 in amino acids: CASSSLAAGITYEQYF.

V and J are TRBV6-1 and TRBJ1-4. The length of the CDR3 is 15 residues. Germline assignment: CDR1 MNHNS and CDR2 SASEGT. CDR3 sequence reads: CASSQQEWGNEKLFF.

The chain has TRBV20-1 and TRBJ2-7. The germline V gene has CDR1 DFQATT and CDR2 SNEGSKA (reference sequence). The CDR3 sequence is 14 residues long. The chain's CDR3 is CSASFAATLYEQYF.

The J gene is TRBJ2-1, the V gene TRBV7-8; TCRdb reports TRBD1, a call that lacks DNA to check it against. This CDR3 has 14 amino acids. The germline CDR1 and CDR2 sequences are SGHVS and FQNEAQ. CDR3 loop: CASSLEGDVNEQFF.

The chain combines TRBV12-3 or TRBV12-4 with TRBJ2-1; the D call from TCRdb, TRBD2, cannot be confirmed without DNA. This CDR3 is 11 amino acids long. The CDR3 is CASSLGRETFF.

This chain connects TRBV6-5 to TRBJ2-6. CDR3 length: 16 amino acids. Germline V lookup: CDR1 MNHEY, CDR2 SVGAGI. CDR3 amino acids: CASSYSRSFGANVLTF.

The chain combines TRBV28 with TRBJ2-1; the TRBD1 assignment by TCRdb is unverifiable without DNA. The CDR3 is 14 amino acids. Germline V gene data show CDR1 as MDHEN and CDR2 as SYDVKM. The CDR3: CASSPNWGDNEQFF.

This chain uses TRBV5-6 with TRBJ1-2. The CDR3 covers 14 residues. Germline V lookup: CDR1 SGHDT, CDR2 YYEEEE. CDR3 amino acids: CASSSDRGLDGYTF. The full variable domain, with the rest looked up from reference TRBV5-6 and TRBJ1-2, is DAGVTQSPTHLIKTRGQQVTLRCSPKSGHDTVSWYQQALGQGPQFIFQYYEEEERQRGNFPDRFSGHQFPNYSSELNVNALLLGDSALYLCASSSDRGLDGYTFGSGTRLTVV.

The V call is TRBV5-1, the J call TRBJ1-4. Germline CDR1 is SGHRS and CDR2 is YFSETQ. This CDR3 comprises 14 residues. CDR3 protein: CASSNPLEAEKLFF.